Presented here are 28 T cell receptor beta chains from one specimen sequenced in a study of CD8 T cells in Susac syndrome. Reverse transcription of roughly 0.45 to 1 ug RNA used random hexamers. TCRdb called the immunoSEQ multiplex PCR reads again in MiXCR, with one record for every CDR3 protein. The data hold some 190,000 distinct CDR3 sequences, with under 95% observed a single time. The specimen sequenced was CD4+ T cells from PBMCs. The receptors derive from a human donor in good health.

This clonotype appeared once. V gene TRBV5-1 combines with J gene TRBJ2-1, with a weak D call TRBD2 (5 bases). The CDR3 is made up of 15 amino acids. Germline V gene sequence: CDR1 SGHRS, CDR2 YFSETQ. With 4 bases removed from V and 4 bases from J, the gap between germline ends came to 15 bases. CDR3 in amino acids: CASSRGTGSYNEQFF. The CDR3 coding sequence is TGCGCCAGCAGCCGGGGAACCGGGTCTTACAATGAGCAGTTCTTC.

The V and J genes are TRBV19 and TRBJ1-1, with 12 bases fitting TRBD1. The CDR3 is 15 amino acids. Germline V CDR1 and CDR2: LNHDA, SQIVND (reference sequence). Losses at the gene ends were 10 bases for V and 4 bases for J; bases not matched to a gene: 10. The CDR3 DNA reads TGTGCCACCGGGGACAGGGGGCGACGGGGCACTGAAGCTTTCTTT. Its protein product is CATGDRGRRGTEAFF.

This clonotype was observed once. The chain recombines TRBV2 with TRBJ1-1; D gene unclear. The CDR3 loop spans 15 amino acids. V was shortened by 7 bases and J by 0 bases, with 15 bases between the two germline ends. Germline V lookup: CDR1 SNHLY, CDR2 FYNNEI. The CDR3 is CASTTFGVMNTEAFF. The CDR3 DNA is TGTGCCAGCACCACGTTCGGGGTCATGAACACTGAAGCTTTCTTT.

The chain recombines TRBV7-9 with TRBJ2-4, with D perhaps TRBD1 (5 bases). The CDR3 has 14 residues. From germline, CDR1 is SEHNR and CDR2 FQNEAQ (reference sequence). V lost 5 bases, J lost 6 bases, and 14 bases lay in between. CDR3 amino acids: CASSPGIEPNIQYF. CDR3 in DNA: TGTGCCAGCAGCCCAGGGATAGAGCCAAACATTCAGTACTTC.

This clonotype has a single count. V gene TRBV6-5 combines with J gene TRBJ1-1, with 11 bases matching TRBD1. Unmatched junction bases numbered 8, after V lost 0 bases and J lost 8 bases. The CDR3 runs to 16 residues. CDR1 is MNHEY, CDR2 SVGAGI, per germline. CDR3 DNA sequence: TGTGCCAGCAGTTACTCCGGAAGGGACAGGGGGTCCGAAGCTTTCTTT. This encodes CASSYSGRDRGSEAFF.

Details on this clonotype: One end of the junction varies from germline; a read error may be responsible. The DNA of the CDR3 is TGTGCCAGCAGCCGGGCTCTCTCTGGGGCCAACGTCCTGACGTTC. Translated: CASSRALSGANVLTF. The chain uses TRBV7-2 and TRBJ2-6, with a possible D match to TRBD1 (5 bases). The CDR3 sequence is 15 residues long. CDR1 is SGHTA and CDR2 is FQGNSA in the germline V gene.

The chain uses TRBV11-3 and TRBJ1-1, with a weak D call TRBD1 (5 bases). Trimming left V 0 bases short and J 7 bases short, with 18 bases between. CDR3 size: 16 residues. CDR1 and CDR2 (germline): SGHNT, YENEEA. The CDR3 coding sequence is TGTGCCAGCAGCTTAGATGGTGCAGGGACCGGAGGTGAAGCTTTCTTT. Translating it yields CASSLDGAGTGGEAFF. Together with reference TRBV11-3 and TRBJ1-1, the CDR3 gives the full variable domain: EAGVVQSPRYKIIEKKQPVAFWCNPISGHNTLYWYLQNLGQGPELLIRYENEEAVDDSQLPKDRFSAERLKGVDSTLKIQPAELGDSAVYLCASSLDGAGTGGEAFFGQGTRLTVV.

The J gene is TRBJ1-6, the V gene TRBV5-1; 9 nucleotides match TRBD1. Per germline, CDR1 SGHRS and CDR2 YFSETQ. After removal of 4 bases from V and 8 bases from J, the junction contained 10 bases not matched to a gene. The CDR3 has 16 amino acids. This CDR3 is CASSRGRDRVDSPLHF. The CDR3 bases are TGCGCCAGCAGCCGGGGTCGGGACAGGGTGGATTCACCCCTCCACTTT.

V is TRBV3-1 and J is TRBJ1-5, with 12 bases that match TRBD1. The CDR3 spans 15 residues. The germline gives CDR1 LGHDT, CDR2 YNNKEL (reference sequence). V lost 5 bases and J lost 11; bases outside the gene matches: 10. The chain's CDR3 is CASSSGTGGMQSQHF. DNA for the CDR3: TGTGCCAGCAGCTCTGGGACAGGGGGCATGCAGTCCCAGCATTTT.

The rearrangement uses TRBV19 and TRBJ1-2; unclear D gene. CDR1 is LNHDA and CDR2 is SQIVND in the germline V gene (reference sequence). The CDR3 is 13 amino acids. V dropped 3 bases and J dropped 6 bases, with 11 bases sitting between them. CDR3 DNA: TGTGCCAGTAGTATCCAGTCTTACGATGGCTACACCTTC. Translated: CASSIQSYDGYTF.

The rearrangement uses TRBV15 and TRBJ1-5, with 8 bases aligning to TRBD1. The length of the CDR3 is 15 residues. V was pared by 8 bases and J by 2 bases, with 8 bases of the junction left unmatched. Per germline, CDR1 LNHNV and CDR2 YYDKDF (reference sequence). This CDR3 reads CATRGQGAGNQPQHF. The CDR3 DNA sequence: TGTGCCACCCGGGGGCAGGGGGCCGGCAATCAGCCCCAGCATTTT. The entire variable domain, with the rest obtained from reference TRBV15 and TRBJ1-5, is as follows: DAMVIQNPRYQVTQFGKPVTLSCSQTLNHNVMYWYQQKSSQAPKLLFHYYDKDFNNEADTPDNFQSRRPNTSFCFLDIRSPGLGDTAMYLCATRGQGAGNQPQHFGDGTRLSIL.

This clonotype occurred once. J is TRBJ1-1 and V is TRBV7-2; D gene ambiguous. CDR3 size: 13 residues. Per germline, CDR1 SGHTA and CDR2 FQGNSA. V was shortened by 2 bases and J by 2 bases, with 6 bases between the two germline ends. The CDR3 region has the DNA TGTGCCAGCAGCTTATATGGTAACACTGAAGCTTTCTTT. Residues: CASSLYGNTEAFF.

The chain has TRBV14 and TRBJ1-2; TRBD1 matches 7 bases. CDR1 and CDR2 (germline): SGHDN, FVKESK. V was clipped by 4 bases and J by 8 bases; unmatched bases: 4. This CDR3 contains 12 residues. CDR3: CASSPGTAGYTF. As DNA, the CDR3 is TGTGCCAGCAGCCCCGGGACAGCCGGCTACACCTTC.

The chain combines TRBV6-1 with TRBJ1-2; a possible D gene is TRBD1 (5 bases). CDR1 MNHNS and CDR2 SASEGT come from the germline V gene. Trimming shortened V by 8 bases and J by 0 bases, and 13 bases separated the two germline ends. The CDR3 contains 14 residues. CDR3 region: CASLRGLPNYGYTF. CDR3 nucleotide sequence: TGTGCCAGCTTACGGGGCCTTCCTAACTATGGCTACACCTTC.

This chain links TRBV20-1 with TRBJ2-5; D ambiguous. The V end lost 1 base, the J end lost 5 bases, and 8 bases lay between the germline ends. The CDR3 is made up of 12 amino acids. Germline CDR1 and CDR2: DFQATT and SNEGSKA (reference sequence). CDR3 residues: CSARAVGETQYF. Here the CDR3 DNA reads TGCAGTGCTAGAGCGGTTGGGGAGACCCAGTACTTC.

The chain is built from TRBV7-2 and TRBJ2-5; the D gene is possibly TRBD2 (5 bases). Trimming cost V 2 bases and J 9 bases, with 10 bases left between them. Germline loops: CDR1 SGHTA, CDR2 FQGNSA. The CDR3 contains 12 residues. This chain's CDR3 is CASSLLQRAQYF. CDR3 in DNA: TGTGCCAGCAGCTTACTCCAGAGGGCCCAGTACTTC. Full variable domain (missing parts from reference TRBV7-2 and TRBJ2-5): GAGVSQSPSNKVTEKGKDVELRCDPISGHTALYWYRQSLGQGLEFLIYFQGNSAPDKSGLPSDRFSAERTGGSVSTLTIQRTQQEDSAVYLCASSLLQRAQYFGPGTRLLVL.

The V call is TRBV4-2, the J call TRBJ1-4; D call uncertain. V was shortened by 1 base and J by 3 bases, with 12 bases between the two germline ends. Germline lookup yields CDR1 LGHNA and CDR2 YNFKEQ. This CDR3 has 16 amino acids. The chain's CDR3 is CASSQGSGIPNEKLFF. The CDR3 DNA reads TGTGCCAGCAGCCAAGGTTCAGGTATACCTAATGAAAAACTGTTTTTT.

The genes are TRBV6-5 and TRBJ2-3, with a possible D match to TRBD2 (5 bases). The V end lost 0 bases, the J end lost 1 base, and 14 bases lay between the germline ends. The CDR3 consists of 17 residues. Germline lookup yields CDR1 MNHEY and CDR2 SVGAGI. For the CDR3, the DNA is TGTGCCAGCAGTTACTCGAGTATGGGAGCGGGCACAGATACGCAGTATTTT. Translating it yields CASSYSSMGAGTDTQYF.

This chain joins TRBV14 and TRBJ1-1; D unresolved. The CDR3 loop spans 12 amino acids. Per the germline V gene, CDR1 is SGHDN and CDR2 is FVKESK. V dropped 2 bases and J dropped 2 bases, with 3 bases sitting between them. CDR3 sequence: CASSQYNTEAFF. CDR3 in DNA: TGTGCCAGCAGCCAATATAACACTGAAGCTTTCTTT.

The V call is TRBV12-3 or TRBV12-4, the J call TRBJ2-6; D is undetermined. The CDR3 sequence is 14 residues long. V was clipped by 3 bases and J by 4 bases, with 7 bases between them. CDR3: CASSFQGGANVLTF. The CDR3 DNA follows: TGTGCCAGCAGTTTTCAAGGAGGGGCCAACGTCCTGACTTTC.

The chain uses TRBV6-1 and TRBJ2-7, with D unresolved. V lost 5 bases and J lost 5, with 25 bases in between. Germline values: CDR1 MNHNS, CDR2 SASEGT. The CDR3 totals 17 residues. The CDR3, as DNA: TGTGCCAGCAGTCCCAATGTTGAAGGGATTTTCGTCCACGAGCAGTACGTC. Amino acids: CASSPNVEGIFVHEQYV.

The chain links TRBV13 to TRBJ2-3; no clear D. CDR3 size: 15 residues. Trimming removed 11 bases at V and 0 bases at J, with 18 bases between. Per germline, CDR1 PRHDT and CDR2 FYEKMQ (reference sequence). The CDR3 protein is CASSRSSASTDTQYF. CDR3 sequence (DNA): TGTGCCTCCTCCCGTTCCTCCGCTAGCACAGATACGCAGTATTTT.

The V and J genes are TRBV5-4 and TRBJ2-5, with unresolved D. The germline CDR1 and CDR2 sequences are SGHNT and YYREEE (reference sequence). V lost 4 bases to trimming and J lost 5 bases, with 12 bases between them. This CDR3 is 13 amino acids long. The CDR3 loop is CASSPDQSETQYF. The CDR3 nucleotides are TGTGCCAGCAGCCCGGACCAGTCGGAGACCCAGTACTTC.

The sample holds a few counts of this clonotype. The genes are TRBV5-6 and TRBJ2-3; D is unresolved. V was cut by 0 bases and J by 0 bases, with 8 bases left in between. The germline gives CDR1 SGHDT, CDR2 YYEEEE. The length of the CDR3 is 15 residues. CDR3 amino acids: CASSLVAGSTDTQYF. The CDR3, as DNA: TGTGCCAGCAGCTTGGTGGCCGGTAGCACAGATACGCAGTATTTT.

The chain recombines TRBV19 with TRBJ2-3; D may correspond to TRBD1 or TRBD2 (5 bases each). Trimming stripped 6 bases from V and 1 base from J, with 11 bases between. Germline assignment: CDR1 LNHDA and CDR2 SQIVND (reference sequence). The CDR3 has 14 residues. CDR3 sequence: CASSKGPGTDTQYF. In DNA, the CDR3 is TGTGCCAGTAGCAAGGGACCGGGCACAGATACGCAGTATTTT.

The gene calls are TRBV23-1 and TRBJ2-3, with a possible D match to TRBD1 (6 bases). Being an ORF, TRBV23-1 has a function that is uncertain. Trimming removed 6 bases from V and 5 bases from J, with 24 bases in between. This CDR3 spans 17 amino acids. CDR3 nucleotides: TGCGCCAGCAGCCGGACCAAGGGGACAAACCGGGTAGATACGCAGTATTTT. It yields the protein CASSRTKGTNRVDTQYF.

The chain combines TRBV20-1 with TRBJ1-6; D might be TRBD1 (5 bases). Germline CDR1 DFQATT, CDR2 SNEGSKA (reference sequence). The V and J ends lost 0 bases and 6 bases respectively, with 15 bases between them. CDR3 size: 16 residues. The chain's CDR3 is CSARDRRGRVNSPLHF. The CDR3 nucleotides are TGCAGTGCTAGAGATAGGAGGGGACGAGTTAATTCACCCCTCCACTTT.

The chain recombines TRBV20-1 with TRBJ1-2, with D possibly being TRBD1 (6 bases). Germline V gene lookup returns CDR1 DFQATT and CDR2 SNEGSKA (reference sequence). The CDR3 sequence is 13 residues long. Trimming removed 8 bases from V and 4 bases from J, with 17 bases in between. The CDR3 is CSTDDRLTYGYTF. The CDR3 DNA sequence: TGCAGTACTGACGACAGGTTAACCTATGGCTACACCTTC.